This TCR beta chain stems from a study of T cells in Graves' hyperthyroidism and ophthalmopathy. Amplified regions were TCR beta CDR3 sequences from RNA transcripts. Primed by the HTBI set, a first-round RT-PCR was run on the TCR CDR3. Each CDR3 protein is one row after TCRdb ran MiXCR on the multiplex PCR reads. The table shows 300,000 to 450,000 distinct CDR3 sequences, with around 13% occurring only once. This clonotype has a count of ten or more. This sequence originates from a woman younger than 35 with Graves' hyperthyroidism. The material sequenced was blood.

The CDR3 loop is CSATPGSYNEQFF. CDR3 nucleotide sequence: TGCAGTGCTACGCCGGGCTCCTACAATGAGCAGTTCTTC. The chain links TRBV20-1 to TRBJ2-1; D not certain. The germline V gene has CDR1 DFQATT and CDR2 SNEGSKA (reference sequence). The CDR3 totals 13 residues. The V gene lost 4 bases and the J gene lost 0 bases, with 7 bases spanning the gap.